What follows describes a single T cell receptor (beta chain). Its antigen is not identified. The sample is drawn from a study of blood T cells in healthy people across ages. Findings and caveats of the study: Age showed a roughly linear inverse relationship with TCR beta diversity per million T cells. Unsorted PBMCs prevented conclusive naive versus antigen-experienced comparison.

The second PCR ran about 6 to 12 cycles with a sample-barcoded 5' primer and J-beta primers. The authors tagged each cDNA molecule using a template-switch adaptor with 12 random nucleotides. TCRdb used MiXCR to reprocess the 5' RACE reads, holding one entry per CDR3 protein. This table has approximately 960,000 distinct CDR3 sequences, 25% to 35% appearing once. The CDR3 is 14 residues long. V lost 3 bases and J 3 bases, leaving 14 bases between the germline ends. Germline V gene data show CDR1 as DFQATT and CDR2 as SNEGSKA (reference sequence). Separately, the same data were catalogued under a study of T cells of mothers and their children. That report adds: When mothers and children were related, their normalized repertoire overlap, which was always slightly higher, did not differ significantly from that of unrelated pairs.

The rearrangement joins TRBV20-1 to TRBJ1-2, with D unresolved. The TCR sequence derives from a woman aged 40 to 49 in good health. Material for sequencing was blood. DNA for the CDR3: TGCAGTGCTAGGTCCCGCCGGCTGGACTATGGCTACACCTTC. The encoded protein is CSARSRRLDYGYTF.